This TCR beta chain was sequenced for a study of blood T cell repertoires in COVID-19 (dated by TCRdb to 2018 to 2021). General notes on the study: Samples from collaborators originated in the United States, Italy and Spain and spanned both the acute and convalescent phases of COVID-19. The prospective study material was composed of cDNA or gDNA derived from T cells, B-cell-depleted T cells, or PBMCs. Subjects who had been exposed to COVID-19, were actively infected with it, or had recovered from it provided the deeply sampled blood TCRbeta repertoires that made up the dataset. Where HLA class I and class II types were available, the types were taken from metadata supplied by the sample provider, not from assay-based typing. The samples were drawn from two sources: the first 160 participants of the ongoing ImmuneRACE study, and 950 to 1,500 subjects contributed by 6 global collaborators. A de-identified subject ID, COVID-19 status, age in years and sex were almost always included in the sample metadata. The repertoires were released in a freely available public database intended as a resource for research on the immune response to SARS-CoV-2.

One collaborating source in Seattle enrolled patients while the patients were actively infected and followed the patients over time throughout the course of disease. Collaborating institutions collected whole blood in K2EDTA tubes following their own protocols. Collaborator samples were shipped for TCRbeta analysis as frozen whole blood, isolated PBMCs, or DNA extracted from either sample type. The CDR3 contains 14 residues, cysteine and phenylalanine counted. This entry keeps only the CDR3 DNA: 42 bases, framed from base 1. The germline V and J ends show losses of 1 base and 4 bases respectively, and no gene match explains 2 bases of the junction. Per the germline V gene (reference sequence), LNHNV is the CDR1 and YYDKDF is the CDR2. TCRbeta CDR3 regions were amplified from genomic DNA by means of the immunoSEQ Assay, a bias-controlled multiplex PCR. The paper's processing steps were these. Within the assay, amplification of reference gene primers was used to estimate how many nucleated cells each sample contained. To quantify the absolute abundance of each unique TCRbeta CDR3 rearrangement, sequence reads were collapsed and filtered. For each sample, productive Simpson clonality was calculated by taking the square root of Simpson's diversity index across productive rearrangements. The clones in this table, taken by TCRdb from immuneACCESS, are in-frame only. Not every clone is retained; where verified, under half of the shortfall comes from an unresolved V gene, and the cause of the rest is unknown. V, J and clone size reflect that table, while D and trimming were determined from the DNA. Across this sample there are roughly 400,000 clones, with approximately 87% seen only once. The ten largest make up about 2.1% of the sample.

A word on this clone: The specificity of this receptor is unknown. No quality values exist for individual bases; no much larger clone is one base distant.

On the study overall, not on this receptor specifically: The amount of clinical and demographic metadata varied by source and participant and was provided uncurated.

The sequence derives from a woman in her fifties or sixties with COVID-19, enrolled during active disease. Specimen: peripheral blood. The chain was built from TRBV15 and TRBJ2-3; 7 junctional bases match TRBD2. Here the CDR3 is given as CATSRARGSDTQYF. The sequenced DNA: TGTGCCACCAGCAGAGCGCGGGGGTCAGATACGCAGTATTTT. This CDR3, with the reference TRBV15 and TRBJ2-3 proteins standing in past its ends, gives the full variable domain DAMVIQNPRYQVTQFGKPVTLSCSQTLNHNVMYWYQQKSSQAPKLLFHYYDKDFNNEADTPDNFQSRRPNTSFCFLDIRSPGLGDTAMYLCATSRARGSDTQYFGPGTRLTVL.